A selection of T cell receptor beta chains follows, all from one sample in a study of T cell responses to AZD1222 COVID-19 vaccine. Produced via immunoSEQ multiplex PCR; TCRdb's table is partial and in-frame only. The sample carries 180,000 or so clones, 70% to 90% recorded once. Sample: peripheral blood, taken on day 0 of AZD1222 vaccination. These receptors were collected from an adult in good health. Both conserved end residues are part of each CDR3. Fields, in order: J gene, clone size, V gene, D gene, CDR3 protein, CDR3 DNA. D genes are given only for firm matches. Expanded clones are given a class, and other clones once, few, many or no size at all.

TRBJ1-1 | - | TRBV18 | - | CASSPPSVNTEAFF | TGTGCCAGCTCACCACCAAGCGTGAACACTGAAGCTTTCTTT
TRBJ2-3 | - | TRBV5-1 | TRBD2 | CASSSGPGGDTQYF | TGCGCCAGCAGTTCTGGGCCGGGGGGAGATACGCAGTATTTT
TRBJ1-4 | - | TRBV4-1 | TRBD1 | CASSLGTGGGKLFF | TGCGCCAGCAGCCTTGGGACAGGGGGAGGAAAACTGTTTTTT
TRBJ1-3 | once | TRBV27 | TRBD1 | CASSPLGQSSGNTIYF | TGTGCCAGCAGTCCCCTGGGACAGAGCTCTGGAAACACCATATATTTT
TRBJ1-6 | - | TRBV9 | TRBD1 | CASSPRTGGNSPLHF | TGTGCCAGCAGCCCCCGGACAGGGGGAAATTCACCCCTCCACTTT
TRBJ1-1 | - | TRBV5-5 | - | CASSRGARGGVRTEAFF | TGTGCCAGCAGCCGAGGGGCCCGCGGAGGAGTACGTACTGAAGCTTTCTTT
TRBJ2-7 | - | TRBV25-1 | - | CASSGDPRAPYSYEQYF | TGTGCCAGCAGTGGGGACCCGAGAGCTCCCTATTCCTACGAGCAGTACTTC
TRBJ1-2 | - | TRBV7-2 | - | CASSPVGYGYTF | TGTGCCAGCTCCCCCGTTGGCTATGGCTACACCTTC
TRBJ2-2 | few | TRBV11-3 | - | CASSLTGVTGELFF | TGTGCCAGCAGCCTCACGGGGGTAACCGGGGAGCTGTTTTTT
TRBJ1-6 | few | TRBV25-1 | TRBD1 | CASSGQGPQYNSPLHF | TGTGCCAGCAGTGGACAGGGGCCTCAGTATAATTCACCCCTCCACTTT
TRBJ1-6 | - | TRBV6-1 | - | CASSDRESSPLHF | TGTGCCAGCAGTGACAGGGAAAGTTCACCCCTCCACTTT
TRBJ2-7 | - | TRBV18 | - | CASSPRGVGFPLEQYF | TGTGCCAGCTCACCAAGGGGCGTGGGGTTCCCACTCGAGCAGTACTTC
TRBJ2-1 | - | TRBV7-6 | TRBD2 | CASSLYSGGAYNEQFF | TGTGCCAGCAGCCTATATAGCGGGGGGGCATACAATGAGCAGTTCTTC
TRBJ2-1 | - | TRBV2 | TRBD2 | CARGLAGGSYNEQFF | TGTGCCAGAGGGTTAGCGGGGGGCTCCTACAATGAGCAGTTCTTC
TRBJ2-7 | - | TRBV7-9 | TRBD1 | CASSPWTGPSYEQYF | TGTGCCAGCAGCCCCTGGACAGGGCCTTCCTACGAGCAGTACTTC